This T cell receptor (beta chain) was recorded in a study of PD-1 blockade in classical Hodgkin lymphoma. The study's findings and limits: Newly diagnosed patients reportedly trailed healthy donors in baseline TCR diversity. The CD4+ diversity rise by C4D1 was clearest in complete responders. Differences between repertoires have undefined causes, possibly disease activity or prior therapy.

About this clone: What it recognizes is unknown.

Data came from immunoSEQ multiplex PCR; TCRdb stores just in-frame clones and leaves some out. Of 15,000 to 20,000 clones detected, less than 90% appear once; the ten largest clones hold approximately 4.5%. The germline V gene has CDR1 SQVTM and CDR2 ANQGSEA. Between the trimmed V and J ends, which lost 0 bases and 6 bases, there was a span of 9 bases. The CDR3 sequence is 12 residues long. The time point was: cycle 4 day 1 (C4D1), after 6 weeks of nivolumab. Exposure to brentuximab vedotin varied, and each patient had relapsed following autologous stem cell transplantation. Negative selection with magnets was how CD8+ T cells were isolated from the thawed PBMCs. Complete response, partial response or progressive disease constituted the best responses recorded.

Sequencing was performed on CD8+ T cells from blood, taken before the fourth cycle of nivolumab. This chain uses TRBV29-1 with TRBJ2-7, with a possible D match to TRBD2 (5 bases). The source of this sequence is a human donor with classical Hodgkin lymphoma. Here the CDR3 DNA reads TGCAGCGTTGAAGATGGAGGTGCCGAGCAGTACTTC. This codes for CSVEDGGAEQYF.